A single sample is the source of the 7 T cell receptor beta chains below, sequenced in a study of shared clonotypes between healthy human individuals. Method: immunoSEQ multiplex PCR; TCRdb's copy keeps in-frame clones and lacks some. The sample yields about 490,000 clones, around 79% seen once. The source material was PBMCs. These receptors all come from a middle-aged woman in good health. Some clones in this sample may be carry-over from other donors' samples.

The chain uses TRBV5-1 and TRBJ2-1, with D perhaps TRBD1 (5 bases). The CDR3 extends over 15 amino acids. In germline, CDR1 is SGHRS, CDR2 YFSETQ. V lost 5 bases to trimming and J lost 3 bases, with 15 bases between them. The CDR3 protein is CASSFSGSYYNEQFF. The CDR3 coding sequence is TGCGCCAGCAGTTTTTCAGGGTCGTACTACAATGAGCAGTTCTTC.

This clone has just a few counts. The chain joins TRBV7-8 to TRBJ2-2, with D maybe TRBD2 (6 bases). Germline V gene sequence: CDR1 SGHVS, CDR2 FQNEAQ. Deletions cut 1 base from V and 8 bases from J, with 14 bases between. The CDR3 consists of 15 residues. Here the CDR3 DNA reads TGTGCCAGCAGCTTAGGTCGAGTTGGGAGGGGGGAGCTGTTTTTT. This encodes CASSLGRVGRGELFF.

Ten or more counts support this clone. The chain recombines TRBV28 with TRBJ2-7, with D possibly being TRBD2 (5 bases). With 5 bases removed from V and 0 bases from J, the gap between germline ends came to 8 bases. The CDR3 totals 13 residues. Germline loops: CDR1 MDHEN, CDR2 SYDVKM. CDR3 bases: TGTGCCAGCAGTAGGACTTTCTCCTACGAGCAGTACTTC. Translated, it gives CASSRTFSYEQYF.

This rearrangement joins TRBV2 to TRBJ2-3; D is tentatively TRBD1 or TRBD2 (5 bases each). Germline CDR1 SNHLY, CDR2 FYNNEI. The CDR3 is 12 residues long. The V and J ends lost 4 bases and 3 bases respectively, with 5 bases between them. The CDR3 sequence is CASSGGTDTQYF. In DNA form, the CDR3 reads TGTGCCAGCAGTGGGGGGACAGATACGCAGTATTTT. Full variable domain (outside the CDR3, taken from reference TRBV2 and TRBJ2-3): EPEVTQTPSHQVTQMGQEVILRCVPISNHLYFYWYRQILGQKVEFLVSFYNNEISEKSEIFDDQFSVERPDGSNFTLKIRSTKLEDSAMYFCASSGGTDTQYFGPGTRLTVL.

This clone was recorded only once. The rearrangement uses TRBV28 and TRBJ2-1; D is perhaps TRBD2 (5 bases). This CDR3 has 18 amino acids. Trimming pared 8 bases from V and 4 bases from J, leaving 27 bases between. CDR1 is MDHEN, CDR2 SYDVKM, per germline. The CDR3 is CASRGHGYERSRYNEQFF. DNA of the CDR3: TGTGCCAGCCGTGGGCACGGTTATGAGCGGAGTCGGTACAATGAGCAGTTCTTC.

V and J are TRBV5-8 and TRBJ1-6, with D unresolved. Germline assignment: CDR1 SGHTS and CDR2 YDEGEE. Trimming shortened V by 4 bases and J by 8 bases, and 7 bases separated the two germline ends. This CDR3 region has 12 residues. In nucleotides, the CDR3 is TGTGCCAGCAGCGAAGGAGATTCACCCCTCCACTTT. It is translated as CASSEGDSPLHF.

This rearrangement joins TRBV30 to TRBJ1-2; no definite D call. The CDR3 loop spans 14 amino acids. Germline assignment: CDR1 GTSNPN and CDR2 SVGIG (reference sequence). With 0 bases removed from V and 4 bases from J, the gap between germline ends came to 12 bases. The CDR3 sequence is CAWSVTVRAYGYTF. The CDR3 nucleotides are TGTGCCTGGAGTGTTACAGTACGCGCCTATGGCTACACCTTC.